Following are 25 T cell receptor beta chains from one sample sequenced in a study of response to subunit inactivated influenza vaccine. TCRdb redid the calling of the RT-PCR reads with MiXCR, one entry per CDR3 protein. The table shows 400,000 to 650,000 distinct CDR3 sequences, with approximately 7.7% occurring only once. Sequencing was performed on PBMCs from blood, taken less than 25 months after vaccination. These receptors were collected from a man aged 45 to 75 who received an inactivated influenza vaccine.

This clonotype was picked up many times. The rearrangement uses TRBV4-2 and TRBJ2-1; no definite D call. Germline CDR1 and CDR2: LGHNA and YNFKEQ. Deletions cut 1 base from V and 1 base from J, with 8 bases between. The CDR3 runs 15 residues. In nucleotides, the CDR3 is TGTGCCAGCAGCCAAGGCCCAGCTTCCTACAATGAGCAGTTCTTC. Protein sequence: CASSQGPASYNEQFF.

This clonotype was seen more than once but under ten times. This chain uses TRBV14 with TRBJ2-1, with TRBD1 matching 8 bases. J gave up 6 bases and V 3 bases, and 10 bases lay outside the gene matches. Germline CDR1 is SGHDN and CDR2 is FVKESK. The CDR3 is 16 amino acids. CDR3 nucleotides: TGTGCCAGCAGCCACCCGACAGGGGCCCTTTTCAATGAGCAGTTCTTC. It codes for CASSHPTGALFNEQFF.

The J gene is TRBJ1-4, the V gene TRBV7-9, with 7 bases matching TRBD1. Trimming at V came to 6 bases and at J to 12 bases, leaving 7 bases not matched to a gene. The germline gives CDR1 SEHNR, CDR2 FQNEAQ (reference sequence). This CDR3 is built from 12 residues. The CDR3 DNA reads TGTGCCAGCAGAAAAGGGGGCGCGGAACTGTTTTTT. The encoded protein is CASRKGGAELFF. Drawing the rest from reference TRBV7-9 and TRBJ1-4, the complete variable domain is DTGVSQNPRHKITKRGQNVTFRCDPISEHNRLYWYRQTLGQGPEFLTYFQNEAQLEKSRLLSDRFSAERPKGSFSTLEIQRTEQGDSAMYLCASRKGGAELFFGSGTQLSVL.

This rearrangement joins TRBV7-2 to TRBJ2-1; D is uncertain. Per the germline V gene, CDR1 is SGHTA and CDR2 is FQGNSA. Trimming removed 1 base from V and 6 bases from J, with 10 bases in between. The CDR3 length is 14 residues. This chain's CDR3 is CASSLDRGVNEQFF. The CDR3 DNA follows: TGTGCCAGCAGCTTAGACCGTGGCGTCAATGAGCAGTTCTTC.

V gene TRBV20-1 combines with J gene TRBJ2-1; 7 bases match TRBD1. CDR3 length equals 16 residues. CDR1 and CDR2 (germline): DFQATT, SNEGSKA (reference sequence). V gave up 2 bases and J gave up 7 bases; unmatched junction bases: 14. The CDR3 reads CSARKGGRGGFNEQFF. The CDR3 DNA sequence: TGCAGTGCTAGAAAAGGAGGTCGAGGGGGCTTTAATGAGCAGTTCTTC.

This clonotype came up many times. V usage is TRBV6-5 and J usage is TRBJ2-5; D remains unclear. CDR1 is MNHEY, CDR2 SVGAGI, per germline. This CDR3 contains 12 residues. Trimming cost V 5 bases and J 1 base, with 5 bases left between them. CDR3 sequence (DNA): TGTGCCAGCAGTCACCGCCAAGAGACCCAGTACTTC. Protein: CASSHRQETQYF.

The chain combines TRBV12-3 or TRBV12-4 with TRBJ2-1; TRBD2 matches at 8 bases. This CDR3 is 15 amino acids long. With 5 bases clipped from V and 8 bases from J, the junction kept 11 bases outside the gene matches. The CDR3 region is CASSAVARGEDEQFF. CDR3 DNA: TGTGCCAGCAGTGCCGTAGCGCGGGGGGAGGATGAGCAGTTCTTC.

The chain combines TRBV20-1 with TRBJ1-1, with D unclear. The ends were cut back, 6 bases at V and 1 base at J, with 9 bases in the middle. The CDR3 spans 12 residues. CDR1 and CDR2 (germline): DFQATT, SNEGSKA (reference sequence). The CDR3 DNA reads as TGCAGTGCAGGCCCAGCGAACACTGAAGCTTTCTTT. Translation gives CSAGPANTEAFF.

Ten or more counts support this clonotype. Compared with germline, one end of the junction differs, possibly owing to a read error. V and J are TRBV5-6 and TRBJ2-7, with D unclear. In germline, CDR1 is SGHDT, CDR2 YYEEEE. This CDR3 is built from 13 residues. The CDR3 sequence is CASSLVVGYEQYF. The CDR3 coding sequence is TGCGCCAGCAGCCTCGTGGTAGGGTACGAGCAGTACTTC. Full variable domain (outside the CDR3, taken from reference TRBV5-6 and TRBJ2-7): DAGVTQSPTHLIKTRGQQVTLRCSPKSGHDTVSWYQQALGQGPQFIFQYYEEEERQRGNFPDRFSGHQFPNYSSELNVNALLLGDSALYLCASSLVVGYEQYFGPGTRLTVT.

This clonotype showed up just a few times. The chain carries TRBV5-6 and TRBJ2-2; D gene uncertain. Germline V gene data show CDR1 as SGHDT and CDR2 as YYEEEE. V was clipped by 3 bases and J by 2 bases, with 14 bases between them. The CDR3 is made up of 16 amino acids. CDR3 in amino acids: CASSSLGRLNTGELFF. CDR3 nucleotide sequence: TGTGCCAGCAGCTCCTTAGGACGCCTAAACACCGGGGAGCTGTTTTTT.

This clonotype was recorded a few times. The rearrangement joins TRBV19 to TRBJ1-2; 8 bases match TRBD1. CDR3 length: 17 residues. Trimming cost V 3 bases and J 0 bases; bases outside gene matches: 9. Germline V gene lookup returns CDR1 LNHDA and CDR2 SQIVND (reference sequence). In nucleotides, the CDR3 is TGTGCCAGTAGTATCGACGGGGCAGGGGGCACTAACTATGGCTACACCTTC. This translates into CASSIDGAGGTNYGYTF.

This clonotype was seen a handful of times. V is TRBV7-9 and J is TRBJ2-1; D may be TRBD2 (5 bases). The V gene's germline CDR1 is SEHNR and CDR2 FQNEAQ (reference sequence). Trimming took off 5 bases at V and 7 bases at J, with 12 bases between the two ends. The CDR3 contains 13 residues. The CDR3 loop reads CASSHDTGNEQFF. The CDR3 nucleotides are TGTGCCAGCAGCCACGACACGGGAAATGAGCAGTTCTTC. The entire variable domain, with the rest obtained from reference TRBV7-9 and TRBJ2-1, is as follows: DTGVSQNPRHKITKRGQNVTFRCDPISEHNRLYWYRQTLGQGPEFLTYFQNEAQLEKSRLLSDRFSAERPKGSFSTLEIQRTEQGDSAMYLCASSHDTGNEQFFGPGTRLTVL.

This clonotype was seen ten or more times. The V and J genes are TRBV7-9 and TRBJ2-2; D perhaps matches TRBD1 (5 bases). The germline V gene encodes CDR1 SEHNR and CDR2 FQNEAQ (reference sequence). The CDR3 runs 16 residues. Trimming took 6 bases from V and 0 from J, leaving 14 bases between them. The CDR3 reads CASRPFQGANTGELFF. Written as DNA, the CDR3 is TGTGCCAGCAGGCCTTTTCAGGGTGCGAACACCGGGGAGCTGTTTTTT.

Ten or more counts support this clonotype. This chain joins TRBV6-4 and TRBJ2-5; a weak D match, TRBD1 (6 bases). From germline, CDR1 is MRHNA and CDR2 SNTAGT. Deletions cut 5 bases from V and 7 bases from J, with 14 bases between. The CDR3 spans 13 residues. CDR3: CASSQTGKGTQYF. CDR3 nucleotides: TGTGCCAGCAGTCAAACAGGGAAGGGGACCCAGTACTTC.

The table lists this clonotype with a few counts. This chain joins TRBV20-1 and TRBJ2-5; no clear D gene. Germline V lookup: CDR1 DFQATT, CDR2 SNEGSKA (reference sequence). Trimming pared 6 bases from V and 7 bases from J, leaving 21 bases between. This CDR3 comprises 14 residues. In nucleotides, the CDR3 is TGCAGTGCGCCCATTACACTGGGAACCAGGACCCAGTACTTC. This encodes CSAPITLGTRTQYF.

The CDR3 protein is CASSSLGYGGELFF. The CDR3, as DNA: TGTGCCAGCAGTTCCTTAGGCTATGGCGGGGAGCTGTTTTTT. The V and J genes are TRBV6-2 or TRBV6-3 and TRBJ2-2; D ambiguous. Germline CDR1 MNHEY, CDR2 SVGEGT. CDR3 size: 14 residues. Trimming cost V 4 bases and J 7 bases, with 13 bases left between them.

The sample holds many counts of this clonotype. The chain combines TRBV20-1 with TRBJ2-4, with 7 bases identical to TRBD2. CDR3 size: 13 residues. J gave up 7 bases and V 3 bases, and 6 bases lay outside the gene matches. Per the germline V gene, CDR1 is DFQATT and CDR2 is SNEGSKA (reference sequence). The CDR3, as DNA: TGCAGTGCTAGTTTGGGGGGGGAGAACATTCAGTACTTC. This translates into CSASLGGENIQYF.

The rearrangement joins TRBV14 to TRBJ2-4; D may be TRBD1 or TRBD2 (5 bases each). Per germline, CDR1 SGHDN and CDR2 FVKESK. The ends were cut back, 4 bases at V and 13 bases at J, with 14 bases in the middle. The CDR3 consists of 12 residues. CDR3 amino acids: CASSLSGWDQYF. The CDR3 DNA follows: TGTGCCAGCAGCCTGTCGGGCTGGGACCAGTACTTC.

In its sample, this clonotype was seen a few times. The chain combines TRBV7-9 with TRBJ2-1; a weak D match, TRBD2 (6 bases). The CDR3 totals 14 residues. CDR1 is SEHNR, CDR2 FQNEAQ, per germline (reference sequence). Trimming stripped 8 bases from V and 0 bases from J, with 11 bases between. The CDR3 DNA reads TGTGCCAGCGGGGAGGCGAGCTCCTACAATGAGCAGTTCTTC. The encoded protein is CASGEASSYNEQFF. The whole variable domain, filled in from reference TRBV7-9 and TRBJ2-1, reads DTGVSQNPRHKITKRGQNVTFRCDPISEHNRLYWYRQTLGQGPEFLTYFQNEAQLEKSRLLSDRFSAERPKGSFSTLEIQRTEQGDSAMYLCASGEASSYNEQFFGPGTRLTVL.

Ten or more counts support this clonotype. The chain is built from TRBV11-2 and TRBJ2-3; no definite D call. CDR1 and CDR2 (germline): SGHAT, FQNNGV. CDR3 size: 13 residues. With 0 bases removed from V and 1 base from J, the gap between germline ends came to 2 bases. The CDR3 DNA reads as TGTGCCAGCAGCTTAGAGCGCACAGATACGCAGTATTTT. It is translated as CASSLERTDTQYF. The variable domain in full, with the rest retrieved from reference TRBV11-2 and TRBJ2-3, is EAGVAQSPRYKIIEKRQSVAFWCNPISGHATLYWYQQILGQGPKLLIQFQNNGVVDDSQLPKDRFSAERLKGVDSTLKIQPAKLEDSAVYLCASSLERTDTQYFGPGTRLTVL.

This clonotype was picked up a small number of times. The gene calls are TRBV4-2 and TRBJ1-2; D remains ambiguous. The germline CDR1 and CDR2 sequences are LGHNA and YNFKEQ. The CDR3 consists of 11 residues. Between the trimmed V and J ends, which lost 5 bases and 12 bases, there was a span of 13 bases. CDR3 sequence: CASSGTKAHTF. The CDR3 DNA sequence: TGTGCCAGCAGCGGAACGAAAGCCCACACCTTC.

The chain joins TRBV20-1 to TRBJ1-1, with D possibly TRBD1 on 6 matching bases. The V gene lost 6 bases and the J gene lost 0 bases, with 11 bases spanning the gap. CDR1 and CDR2 from the germline V gene are DFQATT and SNEGSKA (reference sequence). The CDR3 extends over 13 amino acids. In DNA form, the CDR3 reads TGCAGTGCGGGGGACACCATGAACACTGAAGCTTTCTTT. This gives the protein CSAGDTMNTEAFF.

The table lists this clonotype with many counts. This chain links TRBV5-5 with TRBJ2-7; perhaps TRBD1 as D (5 bases). The CDR3 runs 14 residues. Germline V gene sequence: CDR1 SGHKS, CDR2 YYEKEE (reference sequence). V lost 4 bases and J 2 bases, leaving 13 bases between the germline ends. The CDR3 loop is CASSPQGGTYEQYF. As DNA, the CDR3 is TGTGCCAGCAGCCCTCAGGGTGGTACCTACGAGCAGTACTTC.

The V gene is TRBV7-9, the J gene TRBJ1-4; D is unresolved. Germline V lookup: CDR1 SEHNR, CDR2 FQNEAQ (reference sequence). Trimming cost V 7 bases and J 10 bases, with 22 bases left between them. The CDR3 contains 15 residues. The CDR3 DNA sequence: TGTGCCAGCACTCAAGACCGGGAAACCCCGCCAAAACTGTTTTTT. Translating it yields CASTQDRETPPKLFF.

CDR3 in amino acids: CAAQAGGWSYNEQFF. CDR3 sequence (DNA): TGTGCCGCGCAGGCGGGAGGTTGGTCCTACAATGAGCAGTTCTTC. The chain employs TRBV2 and TRBJ2-1, with 8 bases that match TRBD2. The CDR3 runs to 15 residues. In germline, CDR1 is SNHLY, CDR2 FYNNEI. V lost 11 bases to trimming and J lost 1 base; unmatched junction nucleotides: 10.